The 30 T cell receptor beta chains below come from one sample, sequenced in a study of T-cell reconstitution after alpha-beta-depleted transplantation in children. TCRbeta library construction was performed incorporating unique molecular identifiers. TCRdb re-called the PCR reads with MiXCR, one entry per CDR3 protein. This sample has about 250,000 distinct CDR3 sequences, with 20% to 30% found just once. The sample here was PBMCs, mostly from graft donor cells, taken 360 days after TCRalphabeta/CD19-depleted stem cell transplant. These receptors all come from a female patient aged 2 to 10 who had a stem cell transplant for congenital amegakaryocytic thrombocytopenia, so the T cells may come from the graft donor.

This clonotype was detected only a few times. This rearrangement joins TRBV7-9 to TRBJ1-2, with TRBD1 as a possible D gene (5 bases). The length of the CDR3 is 16 residues. Germline-derived CDR1 and CDR2 are SEHNR and FQNEAQ (reference sequence). V lost 1 base to trimming and J lost 1 base, with 13 bases between them. For the CDR3, the DNA is TGTGCCAGCAGCTTAGAAGACAGCCACTTTAACTATGGCTACACCTTC. Amino acids: CASSLEDSHFNYGYTF.

V is TRBV12-3 or TRBV12-4 and J is TRBJ2-1; the D gene could be TRBD1 or TRBD2 (6 bases each). This CDR3 has 14 residues. V was clipped by 2 bases and J by 14 bases, with 19 bases between them. The CDR3 DNA sequence: TGTGCCAGCAGTTTATTTGGGTTGGCGGAGGGGGAGTTCTTC. The encoded protein is CASSLFGLAEGEFF.

This clonotype was seen more than once but under ten times. The chain carries TRBV27 and TRBJ2-1; either TRBD1 or TRBD2 may fit D (5 bases each). V was trimmed by 5 bases and J by 3 bases, leaving 17 bases between them. The germline gives CDR1 MNHEY, CDR2 SMNVEV (reference sequence). This CDR3 is built from 16 residues. CDR3 coding DNA: TGTGCCAGCAGTCCCTGGGGGACGACAAACTACAATGAGCAGTTCTTC. It codes for CASSPWGTTNYNEQFF.

The table lists this clonotype with a few counts. J is TRBJ2-3 and V is TRBV18, with 15 bases fitting TRBD2. The CDR3 covers 19 residues. CDR1 and CDR2 (germline): KGHSH, LQKENI. V lost 0 bases to trimming and J lost 0 bases; unmatched junction nucleotides: 4. CDR3 nucleotide sequence: TGTGCCAGCTCACCACCGGGACTAGCGGGAGGAACTAGCACAGATACGCAGTATTTT. Its translation is CASSPPGLAGGTSTDTQYF.

This clonotype has only a few counts. This chain uses TRBV15 with TRBJ2-7; perhaps TRBD2 as D (5 bases). CDR1 and CDR2 (germline): LNHNV, YYDKDF (reference sequence). The CDR3 totals 13 residues. Between the trimmed V and J ends, which lost 0 bases and 4 bases, there was a span of 7 bases. CDR3 sequence (DNA): TGTGCCACCAGCAGAGATCGGGAATACGAGCAGTACTTC. It is translated as CATSRDREYEQYF.

The chain links TRBV5-1 to TRBJ2-5; D is uncertain. Trimming pared 6 bases from V and 9 bases from J, leaving 18 bases between. Germline V CDR1 and CDR2: SGHRS, YFSETQ. This CDR3 contains 13 residues. CDR3 DNA: TGCGCCAGCACCATGGATCGTGGTAGTGCCCAGTACTTC. It yields the protein CASTMDRGSAQYF.

The J gene is TRBJ2-5, the V gene TRBV11-2; D might be TRBD2 (5 bases). The germline V and J ends were trimmed by 3 bases and 4 bases, with 15 bases remaining between them. Germline V gene lookup returns CDR1 SGHAT and CDR2 FQNNGV. This CDR3 is 15 amino acids long. CDR3 sequence reads: CASSFPRGTAETQYF. CDR3 bases: TGTGCCAGCAGCTTTCCACGGGGTACGGCAGAGACCCAGTACTTC.

J is TRBJ2-2 and V is TRBV7-6; a weak D match, TRBD1 (6 bases). V lost 5 bases to trimming and J lost 8 bases, with 33 bases between them. Germline CDR1 and CDR2: SGHVS and FNYEAQ. The CDR3 covers 20 residues. CDR3 coding DNA: TGTGCCAGCAGCCGAAGGACCGAAACGTGGACAGTCCTTCCCCCAGGGGAGCTGTTTTTT. Translating gives CASSRRTETWTVLPPGELFF.

The gene calls are TRBV6-5 and TRBJ1-1; D might be TRBD1 (5 bases). The germline gives CDR1 MNHEY, CDR2 SVGAGI. This CDR3 has 15 residues. V lost 0 bases and J lost 6, with 14 bases in between. The CDR3 sequence is CASSYSQLAGSEAFF. Here the CDR3 DNA reads TGTGCCAGCAGTTACTCGCAACTTGCAGGGTCTGAAGCTTTCTTT.

Many counts were recorded for this clonotype. V gene TRBV4-2 combines with J gene TRBJ2-5; the match to TRBD1 covers 7 bases. Trimming at V came to 0 bases and at J to 5 bases, leaving 3 bases not matched to a gene. CDR3 size: 14 residues. Germline-derived CDR1 and CDR2 are LGHNA and YNFKEQ. CDR3 bases: TGTGCCAGCAGCCAAGAAGGGGGCCCGGAGACCCAGTACTTC. This sequence encodes CASSQEGGPETQYF.

The chain couples TRBV5-1 to TRBJ2-4; TRBD2 agrees at 12 bases. The CDR3 covers 17 residues. The V and J ends lost 1 base and 7 bases, in that order; junction bases with no gene match: 9. CDR1 is SGHRS and CDR2 is YFSETQ in the germline V gene. CDR3 in amino acids: CASSLTETSGGRNIQYF. The CDR3, as DNA: TGCGCCAGCAGCTTGACCGAGACTAGCGGGGGCCGGAACATTCAGTACTTC.

This clonotype was observed a handful of times. This sequence joins TRBV20-1 and TRBJ2-3; the D is unclear. The CDR3 length is 11 residues. Trimming shortened V by 4 bases and J by 4 bases, and 6 bases separated the two germline ends. Germline V gene lookup returns CDR1 DFQATT and CDR2 SNEGSKA (reference sequence). CDR3 DNA sequence: TGCAGTGCTACGACCTCAGATACGCAGTATTTT. This encodes CSATTSDTQYF.

The chain carries TRBV6-5 and TRBJ1-5, with D hard to call. V was cut by 4 bases and J by 0 bases, with 10 bases left in between. CDR1 is MNHEY, CDR2 SVGAGI, per germline. The CDR3 loop spans 15 amino acids. The CDR3 spells CASSFRVYSNQPQHF. The CDR3 nucleotides read TGTGCCAGCAGTTTTAGGGTTTATAGCAATCAGCCCCAGCATTTT.

V is TRBV29-1 and J is TRBJ2-7; D perhaps matches TRBD2 (5 bases). CDR3 length equals 12 residues. Per germline, CDR1 SQVTM and CDR2 ANQGSEA. V lost 5 bases and J 3 bases, leaving 11 bases between the germline ends. CDR3 sequence reads: CSVRGSNYEQYF. The CDR3 nucleotides read TGCAGCGTTAGAGGGTCTAACTACGAGCAGTACTTC.

This clonotype occurred a few times. The CDR3 sequence is CASSFRWPTSSYNEQFF. The CDR3 DNA reads as TGTGCCAGCAGTTTTAGGTGGCCCACGAGCTCCTACAATGAGCAGTTCTTC. The V call is TRBV27, the J call TRBJ2-1; D remains ambiguous. The V end lost 3 bases, the J end lost 0 bases, and 15 bases lay between the germline ends. The CDR3 spans 17 residues. The germline CDR1 and CDR2 sequences are MNHEY and SMNVEV (reference sequence).

This clonotype was detected only a few times. The chain employs TRBV10-3 and TRBJ2-7, with D possibly being TRBD1 or TRBD2 (5 bases each). V was clipped by 5 bases and J by 6 bases, with 14 bases between them. CDR3 size: 13 residues. The germline V gene has CDR1 ENHRY and CDR2 SYGVKD. The CDR3 region is CAISPGRDLEQYF. CDR3 DNA sequence: TGTGCCATCAGTCCCGGACGGGACCTCGAGCAGTACTTC.

The V call is TRBV20-1, the J call TRBJ1-5, with D uncertain. V was trimmed by 0 bases and J by 11 bases, leaving 11 bases between them. Germline-derived CDR1 and CDR2 are DFQATT and SNEGSKA (reference sequence). The CDR3 is made up of 12 amino acids. CDR3 DNA sequence: TGCAGTGCTAGAGATATCACAGCCGCCCAGCATTTT. Residues: CSARDITAAQHF.

J is TRBJ1-2 and V is TRBV6-5, with 9 bases matching TRBD1. The V segment lost 2 bases and the J segment 8 bases; nucleotides outside the gene matches: 9. CDR3 length equals 15 residues. Looked up from germline, CDR1 is MNHEY and CDR2 is SVGAGI. The DNA for the CDR3 is TGTGCCAGCAGTTACGAGACAGGGGGTACGAGCGGCTACACCTTC. Amino acids: CASSYETGGTSGYTF.

This clonotype appeared a few times. This chain links TRBV6-1 with TRBJ2-5; tentatively, D is TRBD2 (5 bases). The CDR3 length is 14 residues. V lost 5 bases, J lost 2 bases, and 12 bases lay in between. Germline-derived CDR1 and CDR2 are MNHNS and SASEGT. CDR3 amino acids: CASSIPSPQETQYF. CDR3 DNA: TGTGCCAGCAGTATCCCTAGCCCTCAAGAGACCCAGTACTTC.

This clonotype was found a few times. The V and J genes are TRBV28 and TRBJ2-7; D gene ambiguous. Trimming removed 5 bases from V and 9 bases from J, with 11 bases in between. This CDR3 is built from 11 residues. CDR1 MDHEN and CDR2 SYDVKM come from the germline V gene. The chain's CDR3 is CASSTNDGQYF. DNA of the CDR3: TGTGCCAGCAGTACAAACGACGGGCAGTACTTC.

This clonotype was picked up a small number of times. The rearrangement joins TRBV20-1 to TRBJ1-1; tentatively, D is TRBD1 (5 bases). The V gene's germline CDR1 is DFQATT and CDR2 SNEGSKA (reference sequence). CDR3 length: 12 residues. The CDR3 nucleotides are TGCAGCCCGTTGGGGGGACTTGACGGGGCTTTCTTT. It specifies CSPLGGLDGAFF.

The chain joins TRBV15 to TRBJ2-4, with D unresolved. Germline V gene sequence: CDR1 LNHNV, CDR2 YYDKDF (reference sequence). V was cut by 0 bases and J by 9 bases, with 12 bases left in between. The CDR3 is made up of 14 amino acids. This CDR3 reads CATSRDPDGFIQYF. The CDR3 DNA reads TGTGCCACCAGCAGAGACCCAGACGGGTTCATTCAGTACTTC.

V usage is TRBV27 and J usage is TRBJ1-1; D not certain. This CDR3 contains 13 residues. The germline V and J ends were trimmed by 7 bases and 7 bases, with 16 bases remaining between them. Germline assignment: CDR1 MNHEY and CDR2 SMNVEV (reference sequence). Here the CDR3 DNA reads TGTGCCAGCACCGCGGGTGGACTAAGTGAAGCTTTCTTT. This translates into CASTAGGLSEAFF.

This clonotype was counted at least ten times. This chain joins TRBV14 and TRBJ1-4, with D hard to call. This CDR3 has 16 residues. Per the germline V gene, CDR1 is SGHDN and CDR2 is FVKESK. Trimming stripped 0 bases from V and 3 bases from J, with 11 bases between. Here the CDR3 reads CASSQDPWPPNEKLFF. The CDR3 bases are TGTGCCAGCAGCCAAGATCCATGGCCGCCTAATGAAAAACTGTTTTTT.

The gene calls are TRBV20-1 and TRBJ1-1; D is ambiguous. V lost 4 bases, J lost 0 bases, and 6 bases lay in between. Per the germline V gene, CDR1 is DFQATT and CDR2 is SNEGSKA (reference sequence). The CDR3 loop spans 12 amino acids. CDR3 protein: CSAKKMNTEAFF. The DNA for the CDR3 is TGCAGTGCTAAGAAAATGAACACTGAAGCTTTCTTT.

This clonotype was detected once. This chain uses TRBV7-2 with TRBJ2-3, with 8 bases that match TRBD2. This CDR3 comprises 15 residues. Germline CDR1 SGHTA, CDR2 FQGNSA. V shed 5 bases, J shed 4 bases, and the junction held 8 bases outside the gene matches. For the CDR3, the DNA is TGTGCCAGCAGCCCGGGGCCGGGGGGGGCAGATACGCAGTATTTT. Its translation is CASSPGPGGADTQYF.

This chain joins TRBV6-2 or TRBV6-3 and TRBJ2-4; 9 bases are shared with TRBD1. CDR3 length equals 14 residues. Per germline, CDR1 MNHEY and CDR2 SVGEGT. After removal of 7 bases from V and 3 bases from J, the junction contained 4 bases not matched to a gene. CDR3 loop: CASTQDRGKNIQYF. The CDR3 DNA sequence: TGTGCCAGCACTCAGGACAGGGGCAAAAACATTCAGTACTTC.

This clonotype was counted only a few times. This chain connects TRBV6-5 to TRBJ2-3; tentative D call: TRBD2 (7 bases). Germline V gene lookup returns CDR1 MNHEY and CDR2 SVGAGI. Trimming pared 3 bases from V and 2 bases from J, leaving 12 bases between. This CDR3 contains 15 residues. CDR3 sequence (DNA): TGTGCCAGCAGTTATCGAGGGGGGGCCACAGATACGCAGTATTTT. This encodes CASSYRGGATDTQYF.

This clonotype has a handful of counts. The chain recombines TRBV28 with TRBJ2-7; D is unclear. CDR1 is MDHEN, CDR2 SYDVKM, per germline. CDR3 length: 12 amino acids. V was trimmed by 6 bases and J by 3 bases, leaving 9 bases between them. CDR3 sequence (DNA): TGTGCCAGCAGCGTGGGATACTACGAGCAGTACTTC. Translated: CASSVGYYEQYF.

The rearrangement links TRBV7-9 to TRBJ1-1; D is unresolved. Germline V CDR1 and CDR2: SEHNR, FQNEAQ (reference sequence). Trimming stripped 5 bases from V and 0 bases from J, with 16 bases between. CDR3 length: 16 residues. The CDR3 sequence: CASSPSWRLMNTEAFF. In DNA form, the CDR3 reads TGTGCCAGCAGCCCGAGCTGGAGGTTGATGAACACTGAAGCTTTCTTT.